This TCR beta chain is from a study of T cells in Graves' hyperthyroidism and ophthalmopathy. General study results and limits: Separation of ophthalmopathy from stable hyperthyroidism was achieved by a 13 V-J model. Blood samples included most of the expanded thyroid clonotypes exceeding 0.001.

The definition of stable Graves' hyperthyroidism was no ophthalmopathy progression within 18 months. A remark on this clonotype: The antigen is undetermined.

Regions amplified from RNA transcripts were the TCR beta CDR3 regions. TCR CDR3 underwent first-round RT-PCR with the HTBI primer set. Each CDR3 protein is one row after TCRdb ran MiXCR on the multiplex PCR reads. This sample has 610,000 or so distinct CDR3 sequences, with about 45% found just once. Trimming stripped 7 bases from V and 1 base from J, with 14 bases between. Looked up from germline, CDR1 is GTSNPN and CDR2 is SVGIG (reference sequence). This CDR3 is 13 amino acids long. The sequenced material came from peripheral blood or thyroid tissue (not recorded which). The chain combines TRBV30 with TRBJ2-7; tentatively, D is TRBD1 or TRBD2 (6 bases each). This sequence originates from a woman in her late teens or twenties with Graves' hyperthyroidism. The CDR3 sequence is CASEGGSSYEQYF. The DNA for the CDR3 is TGTGCCTCCGAAGGGGGGTCGTCCTACGAGCAGTACTTC.